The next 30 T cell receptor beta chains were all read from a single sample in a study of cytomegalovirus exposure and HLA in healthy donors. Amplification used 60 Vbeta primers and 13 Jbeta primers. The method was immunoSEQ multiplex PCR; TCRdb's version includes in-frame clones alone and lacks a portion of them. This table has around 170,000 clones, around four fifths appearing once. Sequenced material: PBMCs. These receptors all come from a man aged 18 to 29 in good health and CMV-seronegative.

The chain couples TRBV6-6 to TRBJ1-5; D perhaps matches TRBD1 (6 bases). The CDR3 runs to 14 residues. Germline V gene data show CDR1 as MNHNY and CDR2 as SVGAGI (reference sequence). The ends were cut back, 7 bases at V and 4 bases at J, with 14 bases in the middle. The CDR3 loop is CASNSGTKNQPQHF. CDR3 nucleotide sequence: TGTGCCAGCAACTCCGGGACAAAGAATCAGCCCCAGCATTTT.

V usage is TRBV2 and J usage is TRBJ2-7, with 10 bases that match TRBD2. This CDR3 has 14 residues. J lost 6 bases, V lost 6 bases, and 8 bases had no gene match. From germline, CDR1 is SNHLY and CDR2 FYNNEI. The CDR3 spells CASRVSGRASEQYF. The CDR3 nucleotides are TGTGCCAGCAGGGTAAGCGGGAGGGCCTCCGAGCAGTACTTC.

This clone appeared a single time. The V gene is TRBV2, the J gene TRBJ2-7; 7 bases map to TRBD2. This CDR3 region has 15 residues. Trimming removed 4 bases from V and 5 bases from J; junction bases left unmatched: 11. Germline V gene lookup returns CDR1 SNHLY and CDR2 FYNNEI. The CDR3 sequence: CASSADGGGYNEQYF. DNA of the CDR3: TGTGCCAGCAGTGCAGACGGCGGGGGATATAACGAGCAGTACTTC.

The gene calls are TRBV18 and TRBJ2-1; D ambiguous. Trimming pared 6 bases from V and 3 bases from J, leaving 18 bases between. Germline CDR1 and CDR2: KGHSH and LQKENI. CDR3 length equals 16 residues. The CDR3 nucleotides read TGTGCCAGCTCCCGCTCGGAGACGTCTAGCTACAATGAGCAGTTCTTC. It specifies CASSRSETSSYNEQFF.

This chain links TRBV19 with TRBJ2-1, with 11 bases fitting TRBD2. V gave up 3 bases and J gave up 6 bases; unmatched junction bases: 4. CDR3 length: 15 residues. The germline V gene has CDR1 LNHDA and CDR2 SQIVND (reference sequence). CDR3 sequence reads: CASSIWLAGGNEQFF. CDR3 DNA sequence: TGTGCCAGTAGTATCTGGCTAGCGGGGGGCAATGAGCAGTTCTTC.

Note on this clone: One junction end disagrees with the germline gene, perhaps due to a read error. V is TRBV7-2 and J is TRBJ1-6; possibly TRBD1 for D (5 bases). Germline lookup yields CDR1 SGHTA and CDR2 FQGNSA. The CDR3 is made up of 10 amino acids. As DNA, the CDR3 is TGTGCCAGCAGCTTAGGTCCCAGGACATTT. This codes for CASSLGPRTF.

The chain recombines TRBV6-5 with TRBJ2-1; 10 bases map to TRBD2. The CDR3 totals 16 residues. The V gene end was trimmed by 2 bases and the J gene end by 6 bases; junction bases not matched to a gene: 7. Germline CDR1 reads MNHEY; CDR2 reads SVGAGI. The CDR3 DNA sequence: TGTGCCAGCAGTTACACCTCCCCTAGCGGGAGCAATGAGCAGTTCTTC. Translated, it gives CASSYTSPSGSNEQFF.

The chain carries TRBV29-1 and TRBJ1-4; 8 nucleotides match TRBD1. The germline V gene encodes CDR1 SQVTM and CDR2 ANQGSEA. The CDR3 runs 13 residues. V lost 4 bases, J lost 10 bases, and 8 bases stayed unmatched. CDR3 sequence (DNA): TGCAGCGTTGGACAGGGGCTGGGACGAAAACTGTTTTTT. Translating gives CSVGQGLGRKLFF.

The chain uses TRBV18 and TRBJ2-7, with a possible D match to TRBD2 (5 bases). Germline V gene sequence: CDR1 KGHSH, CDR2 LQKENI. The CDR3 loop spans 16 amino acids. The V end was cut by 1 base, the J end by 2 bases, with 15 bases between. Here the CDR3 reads CASSPQDGLYTYEQYF. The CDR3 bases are TGTGCCAGCTCACCACAGGACGGACTGTACACCTACGAGCAGTACTTC.

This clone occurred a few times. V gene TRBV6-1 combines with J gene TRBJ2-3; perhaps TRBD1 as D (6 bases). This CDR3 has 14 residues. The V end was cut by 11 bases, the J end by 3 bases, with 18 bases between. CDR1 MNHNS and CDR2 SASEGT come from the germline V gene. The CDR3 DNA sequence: TGTGCCGCCCACAGGGTTACGGCTACAGATACGCAGTATTTT. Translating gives CAAHRVTATDTQYF.

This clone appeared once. CDR3 sequence (DNA): TGTGCCAGCAGTTTTACAGGGGTAATGGCTGAAGCTTTCTTT. It translates to CASSFTGVMAEAFF. J is TRBJ1-1 and V is TRBV6-6, with 7 bases fitting TRBD1. Germline assignment: CDR1 MNHNY and CDR2 SVGAGI (reference sequence). This CDR3 region has 14 residues. The trim removed 4 bases at V and 6 bases at J, leaving 8 bases unmatched.

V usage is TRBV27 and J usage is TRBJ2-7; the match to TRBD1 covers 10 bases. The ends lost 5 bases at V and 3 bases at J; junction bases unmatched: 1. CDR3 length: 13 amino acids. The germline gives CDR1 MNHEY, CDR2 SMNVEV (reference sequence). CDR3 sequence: CASSRDRGYEQYF. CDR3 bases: TGTGCCAGCAGTCGGGACAGGGGCTACGAGCAGTACTTC.

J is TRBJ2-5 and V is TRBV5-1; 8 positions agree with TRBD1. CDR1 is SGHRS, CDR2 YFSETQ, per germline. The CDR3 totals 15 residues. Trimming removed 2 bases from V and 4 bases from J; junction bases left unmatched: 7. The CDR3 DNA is TGCGCCAGCAGCTTTACAGGGGGGAGTGGAGAGACCCAGTACTTC. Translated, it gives CASSFTGGSGETQYF.

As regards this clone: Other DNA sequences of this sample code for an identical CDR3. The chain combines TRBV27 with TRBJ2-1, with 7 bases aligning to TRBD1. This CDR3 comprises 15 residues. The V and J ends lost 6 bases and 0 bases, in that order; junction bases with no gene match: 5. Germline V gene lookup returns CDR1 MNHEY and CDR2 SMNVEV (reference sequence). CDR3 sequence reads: CASSPGTASYNEQFF. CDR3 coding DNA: TGTGCCAGCAGCCCAGGGACAGCCTCCTACAATGAGCAGTTCTTC.

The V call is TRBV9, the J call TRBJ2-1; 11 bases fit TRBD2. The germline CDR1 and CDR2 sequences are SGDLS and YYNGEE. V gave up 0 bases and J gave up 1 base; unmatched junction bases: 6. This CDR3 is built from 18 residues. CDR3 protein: CASSVGGSGGASYNEQFF. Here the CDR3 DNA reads TGTGCCAGCAGCGTAGGAGGTAGCGGGGGGGCGTCCTACAATGAGCAGTTCTTC.

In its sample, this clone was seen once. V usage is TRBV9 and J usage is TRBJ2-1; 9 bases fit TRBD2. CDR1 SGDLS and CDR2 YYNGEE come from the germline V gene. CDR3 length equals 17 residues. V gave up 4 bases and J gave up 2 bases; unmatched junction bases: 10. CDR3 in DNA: TGTGCCAGCAGCCCAGCGGGGGGCCTACTCGCCTACAATGAGCAGTTCTTC. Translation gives CASSPAGGLLAYNEQFF.

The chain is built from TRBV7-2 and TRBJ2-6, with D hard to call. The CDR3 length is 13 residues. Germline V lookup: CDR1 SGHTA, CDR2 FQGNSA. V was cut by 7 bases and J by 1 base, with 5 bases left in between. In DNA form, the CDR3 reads TGTGCCAGCACCCTATCTGGGGCCAACGTCCTGACTTTC. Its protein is CASTLSGANVLTF.

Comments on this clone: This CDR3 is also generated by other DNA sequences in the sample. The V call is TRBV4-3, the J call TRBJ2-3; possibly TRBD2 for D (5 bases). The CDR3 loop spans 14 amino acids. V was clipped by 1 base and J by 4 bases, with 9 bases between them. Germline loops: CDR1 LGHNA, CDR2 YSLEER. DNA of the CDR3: TGCGCCAGCAGCCAAGTGGGAGACCCAGATACGCAGTATTTT. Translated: CASSQVGDPDTQYF.

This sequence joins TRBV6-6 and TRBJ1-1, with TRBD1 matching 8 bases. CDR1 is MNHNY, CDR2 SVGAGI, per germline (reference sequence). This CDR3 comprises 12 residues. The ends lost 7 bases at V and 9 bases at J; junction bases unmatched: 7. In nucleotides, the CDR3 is TGTGCCAGCAACAGACAGGGGATGAAAGCTTTCTTT. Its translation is CASNRQGMKAFF.

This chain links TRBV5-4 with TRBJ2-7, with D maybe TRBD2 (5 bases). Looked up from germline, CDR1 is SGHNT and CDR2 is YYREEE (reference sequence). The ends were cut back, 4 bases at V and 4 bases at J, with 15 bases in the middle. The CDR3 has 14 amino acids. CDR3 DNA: TGTGCCAGCAGCCTCGGGGAAAGGGCTTACGAGCAGTACTTC. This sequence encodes CASSLGERAYEQYF. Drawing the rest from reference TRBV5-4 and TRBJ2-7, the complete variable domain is ETGVTQSPTHLIKTRGQQVTLRCSSQSGHNTVSWYQQALGQGPQFIFQYYREEENGRGNFPPRFSGLQFPNYSSELNVNALELDDSALYLCASSLGERAYEQYFGPGTRLTVT.

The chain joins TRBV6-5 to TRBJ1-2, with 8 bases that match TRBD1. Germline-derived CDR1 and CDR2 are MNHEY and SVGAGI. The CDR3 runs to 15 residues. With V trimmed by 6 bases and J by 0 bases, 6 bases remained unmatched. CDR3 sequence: CASRRQGKANYGYTF. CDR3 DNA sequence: TGTGCCAGCAGGAGACAGGGGAAAGCTAACTATGGCTACACCTTC.

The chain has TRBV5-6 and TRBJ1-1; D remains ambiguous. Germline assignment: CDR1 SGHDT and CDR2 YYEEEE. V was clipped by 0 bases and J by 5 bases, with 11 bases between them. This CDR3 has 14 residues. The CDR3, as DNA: TGTGCCAGCAGCTTGGTTCCAGGAAGGACTGAAGCTTTCTTT. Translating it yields CASSLVPGRTEAFF.

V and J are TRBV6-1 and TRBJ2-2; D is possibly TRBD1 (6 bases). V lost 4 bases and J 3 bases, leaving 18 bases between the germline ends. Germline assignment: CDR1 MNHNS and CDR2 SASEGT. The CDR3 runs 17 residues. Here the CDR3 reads CASSGTAGHFDTGELFF. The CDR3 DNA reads TGTGCCAGCAGTGGGACAGCTGGGCACTTCGACACCGGGGAGCTGTTTTTT.

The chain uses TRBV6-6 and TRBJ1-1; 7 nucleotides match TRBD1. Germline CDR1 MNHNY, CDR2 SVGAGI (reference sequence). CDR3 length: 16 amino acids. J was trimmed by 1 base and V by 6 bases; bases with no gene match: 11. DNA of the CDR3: TGTGCCAGCAGCTCCGACCCGACAGGGAAGAACACTGAAGCTTTCTTT. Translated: CASSSDPTGKNTEAFF.

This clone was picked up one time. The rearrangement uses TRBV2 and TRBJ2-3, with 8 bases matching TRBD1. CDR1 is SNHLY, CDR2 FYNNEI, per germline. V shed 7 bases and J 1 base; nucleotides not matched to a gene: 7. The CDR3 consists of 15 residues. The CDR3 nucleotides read TGTGCCAGCACACAGGGGGGAGGTCGCACAGATACGCAGTATTTT. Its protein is CASTQGGGRTDTQYF.

Here the CDR3 DNA reads TGTGCCAGCAGCTTGGGGGGGGAGGGCTTCTACAATGAGCAGTTCTTC. Protein product: CASSLGGEGFYNEQFF. The chain carries TRBV5-8 and TRBJ2-1, with 7 bases identical to TRBD2. This CDR3 region has 16 residues. Per germline, CDR1 SGHTS and CDR2 YDEGEE. V shed 0 bases, J shed 3 bases, and the junction held 6 bases outside the gene matches.

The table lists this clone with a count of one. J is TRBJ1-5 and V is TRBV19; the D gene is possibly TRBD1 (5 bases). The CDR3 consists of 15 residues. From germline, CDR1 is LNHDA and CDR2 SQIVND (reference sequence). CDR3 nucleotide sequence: TGTGCGGCTGGCAGTGGGGGGACGGGCAATCAGCCCCAGCATTTT. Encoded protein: CAAGSGGTGNQPQHF. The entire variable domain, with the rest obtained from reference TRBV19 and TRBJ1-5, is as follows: DGGITQSPKYLFRKEGQNVTLSCEQNLNHDAMYWYRQDPGQGLRLIYYSQIVNDFQKGDIAEGYSVSREKKESFPLTVTSAQKNPTAFYLCAAGSGGTGNQPQHFGDGTRLSIL.

CDR3 sequence: CASSLDVAGGLGEQFF. In nucleotides, the CDR3 is TGCGCCAGCAGCTTGGATGTAGCGGGGGGGCTCGGTGAGCAGTTCTTC. The chain carries TRBV5-1 and TRBJ2-1; 11 bases align to TRBD2. This CDR3 contains 16 residues. Germline V gives CDR1 SGHRS, CDR2 YFSETQ. The V segment lost 0 bases and the J segment 9 bases; nucleotides outside the gene matches: 8.

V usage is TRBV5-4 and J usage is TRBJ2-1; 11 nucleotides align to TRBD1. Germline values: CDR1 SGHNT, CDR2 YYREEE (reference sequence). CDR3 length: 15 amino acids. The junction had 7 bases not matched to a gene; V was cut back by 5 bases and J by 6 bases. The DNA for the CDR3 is TGTGCCAGCAGACGGACAGGGGGCCCCGGCAATGAGCAGTTCTTC. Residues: CASRRTGGPGNEQFF.

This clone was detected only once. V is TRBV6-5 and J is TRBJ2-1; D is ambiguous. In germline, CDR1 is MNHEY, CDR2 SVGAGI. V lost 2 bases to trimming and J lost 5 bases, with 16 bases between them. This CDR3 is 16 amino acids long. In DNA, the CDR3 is TGTGCCAGCAGTTACAGCCGAGCCCCAAGAAACAATGAGCAGTTCTTC. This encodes CASSYSRAPRNNEQFF.